This T cell receptor beta chain was retrieved from a study of T cell repertoires in cytomegalovirus infection. Looking at the study overall: HLA-B-restricted CMV epitopes that are well studied were used alongside recently identified HLA-C-restricted ones. CMV infection plus the matching HLA type was flagged by public TCR beta signatures. Study results and limitations: Ex vivo responses were dominated by HLA-C-restricted CMV-specific TCR beta clonotypes.

In its sample, this clonotype was seen a few times. Its antigen is as yet unknown. TCRdb re-analysed the reads in MiXCR, keeping a single row per CDR3 protein. This table has about a million distinct CDR3 sequences, more than 25% appearing once. After removal of 7 bases from V and 8 bases from J, the junction contained 10 bases not matched to a gene. This CDR3 has 13 residues. Germline lookup yields CDR1 DFQATT and CDR2 SNEGSKA (reference sequence). The genes are TRBV20-1 and TRBJ2-1, with 8 positions matching TRBD2. The specimen comprised cultured CD8+ T cells from PBMCs, sampled from culture after CMV antigen stimulation. This TCR was sampled from a human donor in good health (CMV status not recorded). Some clones in this sample may be carry-over from other donors' samples. The CDR3 loop reads CSERGRQVHEQFF. CDR3 DNA: TGCAGTGAGCGGGGGCGCCAGGTACATGAGCAGTTCTTC.